This T cell receptor beta chain was profiled in a study of blood T cell repertoires in COVID-19. Study-wide context: Some COVID-19 samples were acute and others convalescent; all came from the United States, Italy and Spain. The analysed material was cDNA or gDNA that came from T cells, B-cell-depleted T cells, or PBMCs.

Germline loops: CDR1 GTSNPN, CDR2 SVGIG (reference sequence). The CDR3 totals 16 residues. The V segment lost 1 base and the J segment 3 bases; nucleotides outside the gene matches: 10. As processed by the authors: How many nucleated cells were present was estimated from reference gene primer amplification. The repertoire was sequenced with immunoSEQ multiplex PCR; TCRdb's copy has only in-frame clones and lacks some. For V, J and clone size, that table is used; D and trimming come from the DNA. Here the sample spans roughly 220,000 clones, around four fifths being singletons. Sequenced sample: peripheral blood. This clonotype originated in a man aged 25-45 years with active or convalescent COVID-19. The chain couples TRBV30 to TRBJ2-7; 9 positions agree with TRBD1. DNA for the CDR3: TGTGCCTGGAGTGAGAAGAGACAGGGGGGTAGCTACGAGCAGTACTTC. It specifies CAWSEKRQGGSYEQYF.